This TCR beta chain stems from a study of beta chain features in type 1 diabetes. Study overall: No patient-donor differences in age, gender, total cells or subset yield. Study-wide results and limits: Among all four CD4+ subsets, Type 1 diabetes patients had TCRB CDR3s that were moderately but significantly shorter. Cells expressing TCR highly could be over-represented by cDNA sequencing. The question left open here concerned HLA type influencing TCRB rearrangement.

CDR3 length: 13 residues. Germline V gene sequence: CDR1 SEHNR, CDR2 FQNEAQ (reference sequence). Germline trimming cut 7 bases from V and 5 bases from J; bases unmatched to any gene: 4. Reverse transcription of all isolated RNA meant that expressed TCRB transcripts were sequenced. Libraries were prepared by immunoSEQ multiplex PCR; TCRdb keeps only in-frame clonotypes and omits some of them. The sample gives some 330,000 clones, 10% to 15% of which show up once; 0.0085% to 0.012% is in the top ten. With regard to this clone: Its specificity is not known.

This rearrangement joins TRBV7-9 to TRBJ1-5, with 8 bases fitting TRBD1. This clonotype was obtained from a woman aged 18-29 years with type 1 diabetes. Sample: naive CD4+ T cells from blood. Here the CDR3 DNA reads TGTGCCAGCACAGGACAGGGTGATCAGCCCCAGCATTTT. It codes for CASTGQGDQPQHF.